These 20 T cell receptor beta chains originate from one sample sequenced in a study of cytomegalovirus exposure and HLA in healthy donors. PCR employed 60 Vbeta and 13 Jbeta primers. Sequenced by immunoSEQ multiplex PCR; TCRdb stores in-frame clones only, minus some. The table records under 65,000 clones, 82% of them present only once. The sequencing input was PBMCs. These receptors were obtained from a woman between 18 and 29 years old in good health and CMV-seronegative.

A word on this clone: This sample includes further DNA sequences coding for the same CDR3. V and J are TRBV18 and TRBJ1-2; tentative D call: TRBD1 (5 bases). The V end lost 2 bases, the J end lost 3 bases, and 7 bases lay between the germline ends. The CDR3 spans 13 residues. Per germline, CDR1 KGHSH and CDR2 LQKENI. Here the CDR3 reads CASSPGGDYGYTF. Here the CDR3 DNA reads TGTGCCAGCTCACCAGGAGGGGACTATGGCTACACCTTC. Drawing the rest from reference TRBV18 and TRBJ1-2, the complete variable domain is NAGVMQNPRHLVRRRGQEARLRCSPMKGHSHVYWYRQLPEEGLKFMVYLQKENIIDESGMPKERFSAEFPKEGPSILRIQQVVRGDSAAYFCASSPGGDYGYTFGSGTRLTVV.

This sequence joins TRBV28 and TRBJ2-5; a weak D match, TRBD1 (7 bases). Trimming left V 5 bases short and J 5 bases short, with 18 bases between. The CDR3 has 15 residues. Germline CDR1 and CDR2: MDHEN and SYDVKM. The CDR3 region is CASSPPGSGGETQYF. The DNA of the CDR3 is TGTGCCAGCAGTCCCCCGGGGTCAGGGGGGGAGACCCAGTACTTC.

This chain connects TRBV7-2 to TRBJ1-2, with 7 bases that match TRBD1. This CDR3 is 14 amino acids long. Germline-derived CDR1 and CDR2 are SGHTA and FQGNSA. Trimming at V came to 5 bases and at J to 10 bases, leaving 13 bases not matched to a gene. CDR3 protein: CASSLHRDRHLYTF. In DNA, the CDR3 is TGTGCCAGCAGCCTCCACCGGGACAGACACCTCTACACCTTC.

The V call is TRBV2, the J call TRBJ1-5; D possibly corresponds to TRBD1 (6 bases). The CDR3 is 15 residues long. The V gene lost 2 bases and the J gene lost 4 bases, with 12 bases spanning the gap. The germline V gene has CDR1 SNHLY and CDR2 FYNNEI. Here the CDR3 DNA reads TGTGCCAGCAGTGAAATTTCAGGGGTTAATCAGCCCCAGCATTTT. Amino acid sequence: CASSEISGVNQPQHF.

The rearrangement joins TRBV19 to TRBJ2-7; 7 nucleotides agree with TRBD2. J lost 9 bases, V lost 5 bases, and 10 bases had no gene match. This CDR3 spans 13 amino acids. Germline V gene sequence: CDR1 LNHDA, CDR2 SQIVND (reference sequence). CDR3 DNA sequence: TGTGCCAGTAGTCCGCGGGGGTCTGAGGGGCAGTACTTC. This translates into CASSPRGSEGQYF.

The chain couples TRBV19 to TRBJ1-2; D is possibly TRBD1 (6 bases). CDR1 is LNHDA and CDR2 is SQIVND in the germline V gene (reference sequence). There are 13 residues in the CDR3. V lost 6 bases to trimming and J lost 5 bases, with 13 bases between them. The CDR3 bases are TGTGCCAGTAGACTCGCAGGGGAGTATGGCTACACCTTC. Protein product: CASRLAGEYGYTF.

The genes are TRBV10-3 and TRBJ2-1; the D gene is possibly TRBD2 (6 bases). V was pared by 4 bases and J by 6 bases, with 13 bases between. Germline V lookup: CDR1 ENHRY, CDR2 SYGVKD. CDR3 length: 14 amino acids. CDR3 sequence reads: CAISVGGNANEQFF. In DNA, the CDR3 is TGTGCCATCAGTGTAGGAGGGAATGCCAATGAGCAGTTCTTC.

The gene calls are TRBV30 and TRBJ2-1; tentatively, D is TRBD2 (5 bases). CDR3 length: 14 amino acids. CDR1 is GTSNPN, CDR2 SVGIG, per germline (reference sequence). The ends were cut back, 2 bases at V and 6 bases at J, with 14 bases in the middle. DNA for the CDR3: TGTGCCTGGAGTCGTGTGGGAGAGCGCAATGAGCAGTTCTTC. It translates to CAWSRVGERNEQFF.

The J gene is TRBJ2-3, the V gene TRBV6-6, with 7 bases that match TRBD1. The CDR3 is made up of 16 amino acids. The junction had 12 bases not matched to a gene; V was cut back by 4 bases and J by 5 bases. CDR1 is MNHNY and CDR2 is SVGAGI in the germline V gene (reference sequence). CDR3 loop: CASSSTTGRGRDTQYF. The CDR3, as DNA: TGTGCCAGCAGTTCCACGACAGGGAGAGGACGAGATACGCAGTATTTT.

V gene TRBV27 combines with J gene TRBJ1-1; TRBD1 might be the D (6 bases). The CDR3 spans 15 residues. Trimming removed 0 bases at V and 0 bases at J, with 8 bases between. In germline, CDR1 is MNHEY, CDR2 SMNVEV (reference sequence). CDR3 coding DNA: TGTGCCAGCAGTTTATCTCGGACAGTGAACACTGAAGCTTTCTTT. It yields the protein CASSLSRTVNTEAFF.

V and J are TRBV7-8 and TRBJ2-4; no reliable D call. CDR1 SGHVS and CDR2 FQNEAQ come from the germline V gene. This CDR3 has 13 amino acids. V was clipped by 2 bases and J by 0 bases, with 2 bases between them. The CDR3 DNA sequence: TGTGCCAGCAGCTTACTAGCCAAAAACATTCAGTACTTC. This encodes CASSLLAKNIQYF. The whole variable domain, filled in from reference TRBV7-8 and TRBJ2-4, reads GAGVSQSPRYKVAKRGQDVALRCDPISGHVSLFWYQQALGQGPEFLTYFQNEAQLDKSGLPSDRFFAERPEGSVSTLKIQRTQQEDSAVYLCASSLLAKNIQYFGAGTRLSVL.

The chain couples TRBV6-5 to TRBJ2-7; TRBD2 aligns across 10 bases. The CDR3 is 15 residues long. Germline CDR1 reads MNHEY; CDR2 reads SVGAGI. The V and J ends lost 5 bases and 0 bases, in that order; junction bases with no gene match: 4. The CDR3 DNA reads TGTGCCAGCAGTCTCACTAGCGGGAACTCCTACGAGCAGTACTTC. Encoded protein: CASSLTSGNSYEQYF.

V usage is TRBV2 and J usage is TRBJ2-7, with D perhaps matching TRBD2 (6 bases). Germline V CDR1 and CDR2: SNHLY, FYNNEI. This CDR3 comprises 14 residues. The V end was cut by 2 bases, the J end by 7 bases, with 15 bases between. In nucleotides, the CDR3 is TGTGCCAGCAGTGAACCCAGCCCGAGCGGGGAGCAGTACTTC. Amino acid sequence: CASSEPSPSGEQYF.

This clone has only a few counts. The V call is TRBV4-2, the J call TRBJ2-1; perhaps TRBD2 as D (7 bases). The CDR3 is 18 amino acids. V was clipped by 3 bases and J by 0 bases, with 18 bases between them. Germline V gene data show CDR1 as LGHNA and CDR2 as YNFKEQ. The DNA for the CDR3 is TGTGCCAGCAGCCAGGGCGGGGCGGGGGCTAGCTCCTACAATGAGCAGTTCTTC. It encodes CASSQGGAGASSYNEQFF.

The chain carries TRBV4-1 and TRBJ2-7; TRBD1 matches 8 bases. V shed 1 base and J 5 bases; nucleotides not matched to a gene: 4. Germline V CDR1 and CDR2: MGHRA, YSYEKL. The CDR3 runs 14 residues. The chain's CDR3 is CASSQVQGADEQYF. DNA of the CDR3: TGCGCCAGCAGCCAAGTTCAGGGGGCCGACGAGCAGTACTTC.

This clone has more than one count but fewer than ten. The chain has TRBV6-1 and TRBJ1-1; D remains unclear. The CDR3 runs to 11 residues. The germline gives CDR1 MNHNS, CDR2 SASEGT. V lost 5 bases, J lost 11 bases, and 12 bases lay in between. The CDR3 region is CASSYGGQAFF. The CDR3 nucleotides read TGTGCCAGCAGTTACGGAGGTCAGGCTTTCTTT.

The CDR3 DNA reads as TGTGCCAGCCGCCGAGCCGGTGAGGCCGGGGAGCTGTTTTTT. It is translated as CASRRAGEAGELFF. The chain joins TRBV5-4 to TRBJ2-2, with D unresolved. Per germline, CDR1 SGHNT and CDR2 YYREEE (reference sequence). The CDR3 sequence is 14 residues long. Trimming left V 7 bases short and J 6 bases short, with 16 bases between.

The CDR3 spells CASGLARDSNTGELFF. CDR3 coding DNA: TGTGCTAGTGGTTTGGCCCGGGACAGTAACACCGGGGAGCTGTTTTTT. The chain joins TRBV12-5 to TRBJ2-2, with 7 bases that match TRBD1. This CDR3 has 16 residues. Germline V gene sequence: CDR1 LGHNT, CDR2 FRNRAP. Trimming at V came to 1 base and at J to 2 bases, leaving 4 bases not matched to a gene.

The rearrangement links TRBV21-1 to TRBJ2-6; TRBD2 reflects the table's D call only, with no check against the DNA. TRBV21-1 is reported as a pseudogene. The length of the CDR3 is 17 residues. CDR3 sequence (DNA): TGTGCCAGCAGCAAAGGGAGGGAAAGGGTTGGAGCCAACGGCCTGACTTTC. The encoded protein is CASSKGRERVGANGLTF.

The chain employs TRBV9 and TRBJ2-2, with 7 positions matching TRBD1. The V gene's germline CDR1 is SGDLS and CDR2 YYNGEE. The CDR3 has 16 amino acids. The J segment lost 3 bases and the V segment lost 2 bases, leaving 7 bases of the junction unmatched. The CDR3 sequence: CASSVEATGDTGELFF. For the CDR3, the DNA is TGTGCCAGCAGCGTCGAGGCCACAGGGGACACCGGGGAGCTGTTTTTT.